Listed here are 10 T cell receptor beta chains from one sample, sequenced in a study of control samples from healthy donors and cancer patients. Profiled with immunoSEQ multiplex PCR; TCRdb holds only in-frame clones, not every one. The sample yields roughly 76,000 clones, 85% to 95% seen once. The sample consisted of blood. The receptors come from a woman younger than 35 in good health.

Comments on this clone: The junction differs from germline at one of its ends, possibly a read error. The chain uses TRBV7-7 and TRBJ2-1; D unclear. There are 15 residues in the CDR3. CDR1 is SSHAT, CDR2 FNYEAQ, per germline (reference sequence). The CDR3 nucleotides are TGTGCTAGCAGCTTAGGGCTCACATGGGGTAATGAGCAGTTCTTC. Its protein is CASSLGLTWGNEQFF.

The V gene is TRBV24-1, the J gene TRBJ2-1; TRBD1 agrees at 10 bases. In germline, CDR1 is KGHDR, CDR2 SFDVKD. CDR3 size: 19 residues. The V gene end was trimmed by 10 bases and the J gene end by 7 bases; junction bases not matched to a gene: 24. CDR3 in DNA: TGTGCCACGGGGACAGGGGTGACCGCCGGGCCAGACGGGTTGAATGAGCAGTTCTTC. Translating it yields CATGTGVTAGPDGLNEQFF.

The chain combines TRBV11-2 with TRBJ2-1; D is ambiguous. CDR3 length: 13 amino acids. Trimming removed 6 bases from V and 2 bases from J, with 8 bases in between. The germline gives CDR1 SGHAT, CDR2 FQNNGV. For the CDR3, the DNA is TGTGCCAGCAGTTCAGAGGCCTACAATGAGCAGTTCTTC. The encoded protein is CASSSEAYNEQFF. Full variable domain (rest looked up from reference TRBV11-2 and TRBJ2-1): EAGVAQSPRYKIIEKRQSVAFWCNPISGHATLYWYQQILGQGPKLLIQFQNNGVVDDSQLPKDRFSAERLKGVDSTLKIQPAKLEDSAVYLCASSSEAYNEQFFGPGTRLTVL.

The J gene is TRBJ1-6, the V gene TRBV27, with D unclear. CDR1 and CDR2 (germline): MNHEY, SMNVEV (reference sequence). This CDR3 is 12 amino acids long. Trimming left V 6 bases short and J 10 bases short, with 10 bases between. CDR3 sequence (DNA): TGTGCCAGCAGATCGGGGTACTCACCCCTCCACTTT. Its protein is CASRSGYSPLHF.

The genes are TRBV28 and TRBJ2-7, with D perhaps TRBD1 or TRBD2 (5 bases each). This CDR3 is 16 amino acids long. Germline V CDR1 and CDR2: MDHEN, SYDVKM. V was cut by 10 bases and J by 0 bases, with 22 bases left in between. CDR3 in DNA: TGTGCCATTACCTCCCTTCTCCGGGACCCCTCCTACGAGCAGTACTTC. Protein: CAITSLLRDPSYEQYF.

This clone was counted between two and nine times. The chain is built from TRBV6-5 and TRBJ1-1; 8 bases are a match to TRBD1. The J segment lost 11 bases and the V segment lost 6 bases, leaving 5 bases of the junction unmatched. This CDR3 comprises 11 residues. The germline V gene encodes CDR1 MNHEY and CDR2 SVGAGI. In nucleotides, the CDR3 is TGTGCCAGCAGCACTACAGGGGGGGCTTTCTTT. As protein: CASSTTGGAFF.

V gene TRBV5-1 combines with J gene TRBJ2-5, with TRBD2 identical over 9 bases. The V and J ends lost 0 bases and 4 bases, in that order; junction bases with no gene match: 4. The CDR3 has 15 residues. Germline V CDR1 and CDR2: SGHRS, YFSETQ. The CDR3 sequence: CASSLGVAGAETQYF. The CDR3 region has the DNA TGCGCCAGCAGCTTGGGGGTAGCGGGAGCAGAGACCCAGTACTTC.

V gene TRBV27 combines with J gene TRBJ2-5; a possible D gene is TRBD2 (5 bases). Germline V gives CDR1 MNHEY, CDR2 SMNVEV (reference sequence). Trimming pared 6 bases from V and 5 bases from J, leaving 13 bases between. The CDR3 covers 13 residues. The CDR3 coding sequence is TGTGCCAGCAGACGGGATTATGTTGAGACCCAGTACTTC. Residues: CASRRDYVETQYF.

The chain couples TRBV19 to TRBJ1-1; 9 bases line up with TRBD1. V gave up 3 bases and J gave up 2 bases; unmatched junction bases: 4. Germline V gene lookup returns CDR1 LNHDA and CDR2 SQIVND (reference sequence). The CDR3 consists of 15 residues. CDR3 DNA sequence: TGTGCCAGTAGTATTATGGGACAGGGTAACACTGAAGCTTTCTTT. This translates into CASSIMGQGNTEAFF.

The chain uses TRBV20-1 and TRBJ2-7, with D hard to call. Trimming left V 3 bases short and J 3 bases short, with 15 bases between. Germline values: CDR1 DFQATT, CDR2 SNEGSKA (reference sequence). This CDR3 spans 14 amino acids. CDR3 loop: CSASVEHLGYEQYF. The CDR3 nucleotides are TGCAGTGCTAGTGTGGAACACTTAGGCTACGAGCAGTACTTC.